The present TCR beta chain was sequenced within a study of siplizumab effects on memory and regulatory T cells. Study results and caveats: Major contributors to the alloresponse seemed to be naive T cells, which also appeared more diverse than memory cells. Researchers could map only a minor fraction of alloreactive clones to unstimulated subsets. Roughly 80-95% of proliferating CD4+ or CD8+ clones defied assignment to a naive or memory phenotype.

Sequencing used immunoSEQ multiplex PCR; TCRdb keeps in-frame clones, though not all of them. The data hold tens of thousands of clones, with around 93% observed a single time. Trimming stripped 1 base from V and 1 base from J, with 10 bases between. From germline, CDR1 is LNHDA and CDR2 SQIVND (reference sequence). The CDR3 has 15 amino acids. A note on this clone: The antigen remains undetermined.

Sequences were obtained from CD8+ T cells sorted from blood. The rearrangement uses TRBV19 and TRBJ1-1, with D uncertain. This clonotype was obtained from a human donor in good health. CDR3 DNA: TGTGCCAGTAGTATAGCGCCGGGATGGAACACTGAAGCTTTCTTT. Its translation: CASSIAPGWNTEAFF. Complete variable domain (other parts from reference TRBV19 and TRBJ1-1): DGGITQSPKYLFRKEGQNVTLSCEQNLNHDAMYWYRQDPGQGLRLIYYSQIVNDFQKGDIAEGYSVSREKKESFPLTVTSAQKNPTAFYLCASSIAPGWNTEAFFGQGTRLTVV.